This T cell receptor (beta chain) was profiled in a study of blood T cells in healthy people across ages. Overall study results and limits: A strong correlation was found between TCR beta diversity and the percentage of naive T cells. CMV infection status of these donors was not known.

Russia was home to the donors, healthy Caucasian individuals aged about 6 to 90. PCR was performed a second time for 7 to 11 cycles using a sample-barcoded 5' primer and a J-beta primer mix. TCRdb fed the 5' RACE reads into MiXCR, producing one record per CDR3 protein. This table holds about 680,000 distinct CDR3 sequences, about 52% found once. CDR3 length: 15 residues. Trimming took 0 bases from V and 6 from J; bases not matched to a gene: 5. CDR1 is LGHNA, CDR2 YNFKEQ, per germline. In regard to this clonotype: Antigen: not known.

This receptor was identified in a woman aged 55-69 years in good health. The chain joins TRBV4-2 to TRBJ1-2; 9 bases agree with TRBD1. The sequenced material came from blood. CDR3 amino acids: CASSQDGQGYDGYTF. In nucleotides, the CDR3 is TGTGCCAGCAGCCAAGATGGACAGGGGTACGATGGCTACACCTTC.